One and the same sample provided the 19 T cell receptor beta chains below, sequenced in a study of blood T cell repertoires in COVID-19. Method: immunoSEQ multiplex PCR; TCRdb's copy keeps in-frame clones and lacks some. This sample has 110,000 to 150,000 clones; roughly 86% occur once, and the top ten carry around 5%. The sequenced material came from peripheral blood. The receptor source for this set is a human donor in a cohort sampled during active COVID-19.

The chain employs TRBV29-1 and TRBJ1-5; 7 positions agree with TRBD1. The germline V gene has CDR1 SQVTM and CDR2 ANQGSEA. The CDR3 consists of 15 residues. J gave up 1 base and V 4 bases, and 7 bases lay outside the gene matches. CDR3 amino acids: CSVVLTTGSNQPQHF. The CDR3 DNA sequence: TGCAGCGTTGTCCTTACGACAGGGAGCAATCAGCCCCAGCATTTT. The variable domain in full, with the rest retrieved from reference TRBV29-1 and TRBJ1-5, is SAVISQKPSRDICQRGTSLTIQCQVDSQVTMMFWYRQQPGQSLTLIATANQGSEATYESGFVIDKFPISRPNLTFSTLTVSNMSPEDSSIYLCSVVLTTGSNQPQHFGDGTRLSIL.

The chain uses TRBV5-6 and TRBJ2-2; no definite D call. The V and J ends lost 0 bases and 1 base respectively, with 4 bases between them. CDR1 is SGHDT and CDR2 is YYEEEE in the germline V gene. The CDR3 has 14 amino acids. The CDR3 loop is CASSLGQNTGELFF. The DNA for the CDR3 is TGTGCCAGCAGCTTGGGACAGAACACCGGGGAGCTGTTTTTT.

This clone was detected only once. The chain links TRBV28 to TRBJ2-1; D perhaps matches TRBD1 (5 bases). This CDR3 is 13 amino acids long. CDR1 and CDR2 from the germline V gene are MDHEN and SYDVKM. The V end lost 8 bases, the J end lost 3 bases, and 11 bases lay between the germline ends. The CDR3 DNA reads as TGTGCCAGCCAGGGCCTGGACTACAATGAGCAGTTCTTC. It specifies CASQGLDYNEQFF.

The J gene is TRBJ2-7, the V gene TRBV6-5, with 7 bases matching TRBD1. Germline CDR1 and CDR2: MNHEY and SVGAGI. After removal of 6 bases from V and 5 bases from J, the junction contained 7 bases not matched to a gene. The CDR3 loop spans 13 amino acids. As DNA, the CDR3 is TGTGCCAGCAGATTAGACAGGGTGGACGAGCAGTACTTC. Protein sequence: CASRLDRVDEQYF.

The V gene is TRBV7-9, the J gene TRBJ2-2; TRBD1 matches 7 bases. The CDR3 extends over 16 amino acids. Germline V gives CDR1 SEHNR, CDR2 FQNEAQ (reference sequence). V shed 3 bases and J 4 bases; nucleotides not matched to a gene: 8. The CDR3 loop is CASSFLGTEGTGELFF. In DNA form, the CDR3 reads TGTGCCAGCAGCTTCCTCGGGACAGAAGGCACCGGGGAGCTGTTTTTT.

The gene calls are TRBV7-2 and TRBJ1-3; TRBD1 agrees at 10 bases. Germline values: CDR1 SGHTA, CDR2 FQGNSA. The CDR3 extends over 16 amino acids. V lost 4 bases and J lost 4; bases outside the gene matches: 7. CDR3 in DNA: TGTGCCAGCAGCTCGAGTCCGGGACAGGGGGGAAACACCATATATTTT. This translates into CASSSSPGQGGNTIYF.

The table lists this clone with a count of one. The chain uses TRBV15 and TRBJ2-3, with a possible D match to TRBD2 (5 bases). Trimming left V 1 base short and J 1 base short, with 9 bases between. CDR1 and CDR2 (germline): LNHNV, YYDKDF (reference sequence). This CDR3 is built from 15 residues. The CDR3 sequence: CATSRGGLGTDTQYF. The CDR3 nucleotides are TGTGCCACCAGCAGAGGCGGGCTCGGCACAGATACGCAGTATTTT.

The genes are TRBV27 and TRBJ1-1, with D hard to call. This CDR3 comprises 13 residues. Per germline, CDR1 MNHEY and CDR2 SMNVEV (reference sequence). Trimming cost V 5 bases and J 7 bases, with 14 bases left between them. The CDR3 nucleotides read TGTGCCAGCAGTGTATTTCCCCCCGTTGAAGCTTTCTTT. Its protein product is CASSVFPPVEAFF.

This sequence joins TRBV18 and TRBJ2-7; D gene uncertain. V lost 1 base and J 4 bases, leaving 14 bases between the germline ends. Germline V CDR1 and CDR2: KGHSH, LQKENI. CDR3 length equals 15 residues. The CDR3 here is CASSPRTITEYEQYF. The CDR3 DNA reads TGTGCCAGCTCACCACGTACGATAACGGAGTACGAGCAGTACTTC.

This chain uses TRBV4-1 with TRBJ1-1; perhaps TRBD1 as D (6 bases). The V end lost 4 bases, the J end lost 4 bases, and 7 bases lay between the germline ends. The germline CDR1 and CDR2 sequences are MGHRA and YSYEKL. This CDR3 has 12 residues. CDR3 sequence: CASSPRGTEAFF. DNA of the CDR3: TGCGCCAGCAGCCCCAGGGGCACTGAAGCTTTCTTT.

The chain recombines TRBV21-1 with TRBJ2-6; no check of the table's D call, TRBD1, against the DNA was made. TRBV21-1 represents a pseudogene. This CDR3 has 16 amino acids. CDR3 in DNA: TGTGCCAGCAGCGGGACAGCCCTCTCTGGGGCCAACGTCCTGACTTTC. It yields the protein CASSGTALSGANVLTF.

This chain connects TRBV2 to TRBJ2-7; D is unclear. Germline V gene lookup returns CDR1 SNHLY and CDR2 FYNNEI. Trimming left V 8 bases short and J 0 bases short, with 8 bases between. There are 12 residues in the CDR3. The CDR3 nucleotides are TGTGCCAGCGGAGTAAGCTCCTACGAGCAGTACTTC. This encodes CASGVSSYEQYF. Full variable domain (missing parts from reference TRBV2 and TRBJ2-7): EPEVTQTPSHQVTQMGQEVILRCVPISNHLYFYWYRQILGQKVEFLVSFYNNEISEKSEIFDDQFSVERPDGSNFTLKIRSTKLEDSAMYFCASGVSSYEQYFGPGTRLTVT.

The chain couples TRBV27 to TRBJ2-3; D unclear. Germline V gene sequence: CDR1 MNHEY, CDR2 SMNVEV (reference sequence). The CDR3 consists of 16 residues. Trimming pared 4 bases from V and 4 bases from J, leaving 18 bases between. The CDR3 DNA reads TGTGCCAGCAGTTCCCTTAAGGCTCAGGAATCAGATACGCAGTATTTT. Amino acid sequence: CASSSLKAQESDTQYF.

The V and J genes are TRBV6-5 and TRBJ2-7, with D tentatively TRBD1 (5 bases). Looked up from germline, CDR1 is MNHEY and CDR2 is SVGAGI. The V end was cut by 5 bases, the J end by 2 bases, with 16 bases between. CDR3 length equals 15 residues. As DNA, the CDR3 is TGTGCCAGCAGTCACCCGGACACTTCCCCCTACGAGCAGTACTTC. This encodes CASSHPDTSPYEQYF.

This rearrangement joins TRBV2 to TRBJ2-1, with TRBD2 matching over 7 bases. The CDR3 is made up of 14 amino acids. From germline, CDR1 is SNHLY and CDR2 FYNNEI. V lost 6 bases, J lost 3 bases, and 5 bases stayed unmatched. The CDR3 DNA is TGTGCCAGCAGGGAGCGGGGCGTCTACAATGAGCAGTTCTTC. This translates into CASRERGVYNEQFF.

The CDR3 bases are TGTGCCAGCAGCCGTGGGACTAGCGGGACAGAGACCCAGTACTTC. Its protein is CASSRGTSGTETQYF. V gene TRBV3-1 (or the pseudogene TRBV3-2) combines with J gene TRBJ2-5; 13 bases map to TRBD2. V was pared by 4 bases and J by 4 bases, with 3 bases of the junction left unmatched. CDR3 length: 15 residues. The germline V gene encodes CDR1 LGHDT and CDR2 YNNKEL (reference sequence).

The chain employs TRBV18 and TRBJ2-3; tentatively, D is TRBD2 (6 bases). The CDR3 runs 16 residues. The germline V gene encodes CDR1 KGHSH and CDR2 LQKENI. V lost 0 bases and J 6 bases, leaving 16 bases between the germline ends. The DNA for the CDR3 is TGTGCCAGCTCACCACCCGGAGCGGGTCGAGGGGATACGCAGTATTTT. Encoded protein: CASSPPGAGRGDTQYF.

The chain combines TRBV10-1 with TRBJ2-3, with TRBD2 matching 14 bases. CDR3 size: 17 residues. Germline CDR1 WNHNN, CDR2 SYGVQD (reference sequence). Trimming took 5 bases from V and 2 from J; bases not matched to a gene: 6. CDR3 loop: CASSLGTSGRDTDTQYF. CDR3 nucleotide sequence: TGCGCCAGCAGTCTCGGGACTAGCGGGAGAGACACAGATACGCAGTATTTT.

V usage is TRBV11-3 and J usage is TRBJ2-2, with 9 nucleotides matching TRBD1. Germline CDR1 is SGHNT and CDR2 is YENEEA. CDR3 length: 18 amino acids. J was trimmed by 6 bases and V by 2 bases; bases with no gene match: 13. CDR3 amino acids: CASSLSGTGPGVAGELFF. The CDR3 region has the DNA TGTGCCAGCAGCTTAAGTGGGACAGGGCCGGGAGTCGCCGGGGAGCTGTTTTTT.